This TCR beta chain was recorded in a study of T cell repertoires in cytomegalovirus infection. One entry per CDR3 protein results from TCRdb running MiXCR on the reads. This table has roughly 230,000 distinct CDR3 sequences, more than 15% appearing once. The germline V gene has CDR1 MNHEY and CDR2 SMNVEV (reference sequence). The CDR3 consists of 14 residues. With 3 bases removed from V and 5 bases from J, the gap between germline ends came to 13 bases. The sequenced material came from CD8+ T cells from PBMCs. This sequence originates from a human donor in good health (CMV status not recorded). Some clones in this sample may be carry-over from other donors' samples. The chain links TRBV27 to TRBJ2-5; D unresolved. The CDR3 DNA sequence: TGTGCCAGCAGTTTCGACGTACTGGGGGAGACCCAGTACTTC. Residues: CASSFDVLGETQYF.